A selection of T cell receptor beta chains follows, all from one sample in a study of CD8 T cells in ankylosing spondylitis. From the 5' RACE reads, TCRdb called clonotypes with MiXCR, one entry per CDR3 protein. The repertoire holds about 360,000 distinct CDR3 sequences, with 20% to 25% as singletons. What was sequenced was blood, either unsorted or a sorted T cell fraction (not recorded which). The receptors stem from a male donor with ankylosing spondylitis or in good health (not recorded which). Both conserved end residues are part of each CDR3. D genes are given only for firm matches. Expanded clones are given a class, and other clones once, few, many or no size at all.

J gene	clone size	V gene	D gene	CDR3 DNA	CDR3 protein
TRBJ2-7	NA	TRBV6-5	TRBD2	TGTGCCAGCAGCTTACTAGCGGGGACCTACGAGCAGTACTTC	CASSLLAGTYEQYF
TRBJ1-5	few	TRBV27	NA	TGTGCCAGCAGTTCCCGACCGTTAACGGGGCCCCAGCATTTT	CASSSRPLTGPQHF
TRBJ2-7	NA	TRBV6-5	NA	TGTGCCAGCAGTTCCCCGGGGAGGCCCTACGAGCAGTACTTC	CASSSPGRPYEQYF
TRBJ2-1	many	TRBV12-3/TRBV12-4	NA	TGTGCCAGCAGCCCGGGACCCGACAATGAGCAGTTCTTC	CASSPGPDNEQFF
TRBJ1-2	NA	TRBV24-1	NA	TGTGCCACCAGGTTCAACGGACCCGCTTATGGCTACACCTTC	CATRFNGPAYGYTF
TRBJ1-4	few	TRBV12-3/TRBV12-4	TRBD1	TGTGCCAGCAGTTTACTATCAGGGGGCGAAGAAAAACTGTTTTTT	CASSLLSGGEEKLFF
TRBJ2-2	NA	TRBV30	NA	TGTGCCTGGATCGGGTACACCGGGGAGCTGTTTTTT	CAWIGYTGELFF
TRBJ2-5	NA	TRBV7-2	TRBD2	TGTGCCAGCAGCCCGATGGGACTAGCGGGGGGAGAGACCCAGTACTTC	CASSPMGLAGGETQYF
TRBJ1-5	NA	TRBV3-1	TRBD1	TGTGCCAGCAGCCAAGGACAGGGCGTAGGGCAGCCCCAGCATTTT	CASSQGQGVGQPQHF
TRBJ2-2	few	TRBV28	NA	TGTGCCAGCAGTTTTTTGGATCGAGCCACCGGGGAGCTGTTTTTT	CASSFLDRATGELFF
TRBJ2-6	few	TRBV29-1	NA	TGCGCTATGCCCGGGGTAGGGGCCAACGTCCTGACTTTC	CAMPGVGANVLTF
TRBJ2-7	few	TRBV15	NA	TGTGCCACCAGCAGAGAATTGTCAGTCTCCTACGAGCAGTACTTC	CATSRELSVSYEQYF
TRBJ2-1	NA	TRBV5-1	NA	TGCGCCAGCAGCTCCCCGGGTGAGGAGCAGTTCTTC	CASSSPGEEQFF
TRBJ2-3	once	TRBV5-1	NA	TGCGCCAGCAGCTGGATGAGGGACCGTCGAAATACAGATACGCAGTATTTT	CASSWMRDRRNTDTQYF
TRBJ1-2	NA	TRBV19	NA	TGTGCCAGTAGCTGGACAGCTGAATATGGCTACACCTTC	CASSWTAEYGYTF
TRBJ2-7	NA	TRBV28	NA	TGTGCCAGCAGTCTTCTGATCTCCGACTACGAGCAGTACTTC	CASSLLISDYEQYF